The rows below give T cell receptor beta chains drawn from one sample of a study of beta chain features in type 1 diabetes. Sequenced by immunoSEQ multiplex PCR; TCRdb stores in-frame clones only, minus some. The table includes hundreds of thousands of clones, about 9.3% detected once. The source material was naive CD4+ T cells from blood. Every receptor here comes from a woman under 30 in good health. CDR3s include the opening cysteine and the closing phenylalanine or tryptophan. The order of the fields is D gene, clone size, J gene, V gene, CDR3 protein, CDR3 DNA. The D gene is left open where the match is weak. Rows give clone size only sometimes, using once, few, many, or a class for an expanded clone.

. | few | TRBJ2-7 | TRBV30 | CAWSDRLNTFF | TGTGCCTGGAGTGATCGACTGAACACGTTTTTC
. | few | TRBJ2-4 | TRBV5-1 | CASSLREQTSDKNIQYF | TGCGCCAGCAGCTTGCGGGAACAGACTTCGGACAAAAACATTCAGTACTTC
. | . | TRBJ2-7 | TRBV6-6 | CASSYTPGGSEQYF | TGTGCCAGCAGTTACACCCCCGGCGGCTCCGAGCAGTACTTC
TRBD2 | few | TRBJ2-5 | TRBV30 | CAWGGLAVQETQYF | TGTGCCTGGGGCGGACTAGCGGTCCAAGAGACCCAGTACTTC
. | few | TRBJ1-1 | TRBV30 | CAWSLFQRGTEAFF | TGTGCCTGGAGCCTGTTCCAACGAGGCACTGAAGCTTTCTTT
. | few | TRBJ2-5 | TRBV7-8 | CASSSQETQYF | TGTGCCAGCAGTTCTCAAGAGACCCAGTACTTC
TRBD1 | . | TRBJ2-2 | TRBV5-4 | CASSFDRGYTGELFF | TGTGCCAGCAGCTTCGACAGGGGGTACACCGGGGAGCTGTTTTTT
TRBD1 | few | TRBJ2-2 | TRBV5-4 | CASSLGTGNAGELFF | TGTGCCAGCAGCTTGGGGACAGGGAACGCCGGGGAGCTGTTTTTT
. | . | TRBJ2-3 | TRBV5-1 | CASSLFVDGDTQYF | TGCGCCAGCAGCTTGTTTGTCGATGGCGATACGCAGTATTTT
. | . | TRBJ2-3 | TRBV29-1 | CSVADSSPDTQYF | TGCAGCGTTGCGGACAGCAGCCCAGATACGCAGTATTTT
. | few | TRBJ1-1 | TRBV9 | CASSVGGHTEAFF | TGTGCCAGCAGCGTAGGAGGCCATACTGAAGCTTTCTTT
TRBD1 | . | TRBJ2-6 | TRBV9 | CASSGGQVRSGANVLTF | TGTGCCAGCAGCGGTGGACAGGTACGCTCTGGGGCCAACGTCCTGACTTTC
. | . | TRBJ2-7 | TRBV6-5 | CASSYLGGPYSYEQYF | TGTGCCAGCAGTTACTTGGGGGGTCCTTACTCCTACGAGCAGTACTTC
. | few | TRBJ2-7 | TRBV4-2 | CASSPVAIHTTYEQYF | TGTGCCAGCAGCCCGGTAGCGATCCACACAACCTACGAGCAGTACTTC
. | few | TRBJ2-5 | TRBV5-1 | CASSLVMEETQYF | TGCGCCAGCAGCTTGGTAATGGAGGAGACCCAGTACTTC